A single sample gave rise to the 15 T cell receptor beta chains below, sequenced in a study of regulatory T cells in long-lasting Graves disease (dated by TCRdb to the early 2020s). Library method: multiplex PCR. Reads for this sample came from an Illumina HiSeq 4000. CDR3 regions were amplified by Arm-PCR with iRepertoire HTBI primers to construct TCR beta libraries. TCRdb itself trimmed the public reads at Q25 with fastp, ran MiXCR and retained productive beta chains. Each CDR3 protein appears once, grouped with its most common genes and DNA. The sample has approximately 540,000 distinct CDR3 sequences on record, around 11% of them singletons. In total, the top ten clones hold about 8.9% of the sample. This sample's time point label indicates: newly diagnosed GD, antithyroid drugs for less than 3 months. For both TCR sequencing and RNA sequencing, RNA was extracted from PBMCs in TRIzol. The data also belong to a second study, concerning T cells in Graves' hyperthyroidism and ophthalmopathy.

The specimen was peripheral blood mononuclear cells (PBMCs), collected at new diagnosis, from a patient treated with antithyroid drugs. The receptors here all came from a woman aged 25 to 45 with Graves disease. Donor details come from another sample of the same person, matched by shared clones.

This clonotype was seen repeatedly, ten times or more. J is TRBJ2-5 and V is TRBV12-3 or TRBV12-4, with 14 positions matching TRBD2. This CDR3 contains 16 residues. Losses at the gene ends were 3 bases for V and 5 bases for J; bases not matched to a gene: 5. CDR3 sequence (DNA): TGTGCCAGCAGTTTGATACGGACTAGCGGGAGGGAGACCCAGTACTTC. Its translation is CASSLIRTSGRETQYF.

This clonotype was observed at least ten times. In nucleotides, the CDR3 is TGTGCCAGCAGCTTAACGGCTAGCGGGGTCTACGAGCAGTACTTC. Translating it yields CASSLTASGVYEQYF. The V call is TRBV7-9, the J call TRBJ2-7; 9 nucleotides agree with TRBD2. Trimming took 2 bases from V and 3 from J; bases not matched to a gene: 5. Per the germline V gene, CDR1 is SEHNR and CDR2 is FQNEAQ (reference sequence). This CDR3 contains 15 residues.

This clonotype was seen at least ten times. The CDR3 DNA reads TGTGCCAGCAGTTTGGACGGGAACCCATCCTACGAGCAGTACTTC. It yields the protein CASSLDGNPSYEQYF. V and J are TRBV12-3 or TRBV12-4 and TRBJ2-7; D is perhaps TRBD2 (5 bases). The V end lost 3 bases, the J end lost 1 base, and 13 bases lay between the germline ends. The CDR3 contains 15 residues.

The chain joins TRBV11-2 to TRBJ2-7, with D possibly matching TRBD2 (5 bases). Between the trimmed V and J ends, which lost 4 bases and 7 bases, there was a span of 17 bases. This CDR3 spans 14 amino acids. Looked up from germline, CDR1 is SGHAT and CDR2 is FQNNGV. The CDR3 DNA is TGTGCCAGCAGCTCCTGGACTGGTCCGGGGGAGCAGTACTTC. It specifies CASSSWTGPGEQYF.

In this sample, this clonotype turned up once. The chain uses TRBV7-9 and TRBJ2-3, with D uncertain. The CDR3 contains 15 residues. V gave up 5 bases and J gave up 3 bases, with 15 bases separating them. Germline CDR1 SEHNR, CDR2 FQNEAQ (reference sequence). The CDR3 here is CASSPRPLATDTQYF. Here the CDR3 DNA reads TGTGCCAGCAGCCCAAGACCTCTGGCAACAGATACGCAGTATTTT.

This clonotype appeared many times. The V gene is TRBV11-2, the J gene TRBJ2-7; 14 bases map to TRBD2. V lost 5 bases, J lost 5 bases, and 5 bases stayed unmatched. This CDR3 contains 15 residues. Germline V lookup: CDR1 SGHAT, CDR2 FQNNGV. CDR3 bases: TGTGCCAGCAGCAACCGACTAGCGGGAGGGGACGAGCAGTACTTC. Residues: CASSNRLAGGDEQYF.

As concerns this clonotype: Just one base apart from a much larger clone, this may be a read error. V gene TRBV28 combines with J gene TRBJ2-7; D gene unclear. CDR1 and CDR2 (germline): MDHEN, SYDVKM. V gave up 4 bases and J gave up 3 bases, with 16 bases separating them. The CDR3 covers 15 residues. CDR3 bases: TGTGCCAGCAGTTCGGCCGGACCCGTCCGCTACGAGCAGTACTTC. Translation gives CASSSAGPVRYEQYF.

This clonotype occurred many times. The genes are TRBV20-1 and TRBJ2-1, with 7 bases fitting TRBD2. Germline V lookup: CDR1 DFQATT, CDR2 SNEGSKA (reference sequence). V lost 3 bases to trimming and J lost 6 bases; unmatched junction nucleotides: 8. There are 14 residues in the CDR3. The DNA of the CDR3 is TGCAGTGCTAGGGGCGGGGGATGGATCAATGAGCAGTTCTTC. It codes for CSARGGGWINEQFF.

This clonotype has ten or more counts. V gene TRBV20-1 combines with J gene TRBJ1-1; a possible D gene is TRBD1 (5 bases). V lost 6 bases, J lost 5 bases, and 13 bases lay in between. Germline V gene sequence: CDR1 DFQATT, CDR2 SNEGSKA (reference sequence). The CDR3 is made up of 12 amino acids. CDR3 amino acids: CSASLWGTEAFF. The CDR3, as DNA: TGCAGTGCGTCCCTATGGGGGACTGAAGCTTTCTTT.

In its sample, this clonotype was seen many times. This chain joins TRBV11-2 and TRBJ1-1; D is undetermined. V shed 2 bases and J shed 11 bases, with 12 bases lying between them. The CDR3 has 12 amino acids. Germline CDR1 is SGHAT and CDR2 is FQNNGV. This chain's CDR3 is CASSLLGSAAFF. CDR3 sequence (DNA): TGTGCCAGCAGCTTATTAGGGAGCGCGGCTTTCTTT.

The gene calls are TRBV7-3 and TRBJ2-7; D not certain. The CDR3 loop spans 10 amino acids. Trimming pared 2 bases from V and 5 bases from J, leaving 1 base between. Germline V gene lookup returns CDR1 SGHTA and CDR2 FQGTGA. CDR3 DNA: TGTGCCAGCAGCTTACACGAGCAGTACTTC. Its protein is CASSLHEQYF.

The V call is TRBV7-2, the J call TRBJ1-5; D is ambiguous. Germline values: CDR1 SGHTA, CDR2 FQGNSA. Between the trimmed V and J ends, which lost 2 bases and 4 bases, there was a span of 15 bases. This CDR3 contains 16 residues. The CDR3 DNA reads as TGTGCCAGCAGCTTAAACCCCGGGTCATGGAATCAGCCCCAGCATTTT. Its translation: CASSLNPGSWNQPQHF.

This sequence joins TRBV28 and TRBJ2-5; 8 bases are shared with TRBD2. V shed 6 bases, J shed 5 bases, and the junction held 14 bases outside the gene matches. CDR3 length: 16 amino acids. The germline V gene encodes CDR1 MDHEN and CDR2 SYDVKM. The CDR3 region has the DNA TGTGCCAGCAGAAGCCGGTGGCCGGGACTAGGGGAGACCCAGTACTTC. As protein: CASRSRWPGLGETQYF.

The sample holds a few counts of this clonotype. CDR3 nucleotide sequence: TGTGCCAGCGGCGGGGCGGTTAATGAAAAACTGTTTTTT. Encoded protein: CASGGAVNEKLFF. V gene TRBV18 combines with J gene TRBJ1-4; D might be TRBD1 (5 bases). The V gene's germline CDR1 is KGHSH and CDR2 LQKENI. The CDR3 has 13 amino acids. V was shortened by 8 bases and J by 4 bases, with 11 bases between the two germline ends.

The chain uses TRBV24-1 and TRBJ2-3; no clear D gene. Germline CDR1 KGHDR, CDR2 SFDVKD. The CDR3 covers 12 residues. Trimming pared 1 base from V and 14 bases from J, leaving 12 bases between. As DNA, the CDR3 is TGTGCCACCAGTGATTTTGCCGGTCTCGCGTATTTT. It is translated as CATSDFAGLAYF.